These 27 T cell receptor beta chains came from one sample sequenced in a study of blood T cell repertoires in COVID-19. Data came from immunoSEQ multiplex PCR; TCRdb stores just in-frame clones and leaves some out. Among 200,000 or so clones listed, 70% to 90% were seen once. Sequencing was carried out using peripheral blood. These receptors were obtained from a middle-aged woman who had recovered from COVID-19.

The V gene is TRBV4-2, the J gene TRBJ2-5, with D tentatively TRBD2 (5 bases). CDR1 is LGHNA, CDR2 YNFKEQ, per germline. This CDR3 has 14 residues. The V end lost 0 bases, the J end lost 4 bases, and 9 bases lay between the germline ends. The CDR3 bases are TGTGCCAGCAGCCAAGAAGAGGGTAGAGAGACCCAGTACTTC. Its translation: CASSQEEGRETQYF.

CDR3 region: CATSTGQGNNEQFF. The CDR3 DNA follows: TGTGCCACCAGCACAGGGCAGGGTAACAATGAGCAGTTCTTC. The chain combines TRBV15 with TRBJ2-1; D might be TRBD1 (5 bases). Germline CDR1 LNHNV, CDR2 YYDKDF (reference sequence). V was pared by 4 bases and J by 5 bases, with 12 bases between. CDR3 length equals 14 residues.

V is TRBV29-1 and J is TRBJ1-2; weak D call: TRBD1 (6 bases). The V end lost 7 bases, the J end lost 5 bases, and 14 bases lay between the germline ends. Per the germline V gene, CDR1 is SQVTM and CDR2 is ANQGSEA. CDR3 length: 12 residues. The CDR3 reads CSAGGGQYGYTF. In DNA form, the CDR3 reads TGCAGCGCGGGCGGGGGGCAATATGGCTACACCTTC. The full variable domain, with the rest looked up from reference TRBV29-1 and TRBJ1-2, is SAVISQKPSRDICQRGTSLTIQCQVDSQVTMMFWYRQQPGQSLTLIATANQGSEATYESGFVIDKFPISRPNLTFSTLTVSNMSPEDSSIYLCSAGGGQYGYTFGSGTRLTVV.

The chain combines TRBV9 with TRBJ2-1; D is undetermined. From germline, CDR1 is SGDLS and CDR2 YYNGEE. V was clipped by 2 bases and J by 0 bases, with 15 bases between them. The length of the CDR3 is 17 residues. The CDR3 here is CASSVLAERISYNEQFF. CDR3 DNA: TGTGCCAGCAGCGTTCTCGCGGAACGGATCTCCTACAATGAGCAGTTCTTC.

V usage is TRBV24-1 and J usage is TRBJ2-1; 11 bases fit TRBD2. V lost 4 bases and J lost 4; bases outside the gene matches: 8. This CDR3 is built from 17 residues. Germline V gene sequence: CDR1 KGHDR, CDR2 SFDVKD. The CDR3 loop reads CATSDSGLAEPYNEQFF. For the CDR3, the DNA is TGTGCCACCAGTGACTCGGGACTAGCGGAACCTTACAATGAGCAGTTCTTC.

V and J are TRBV12-5 and TRBJ2-5, with TRBD2 matching 11 bases. This CDR3 has 13 residues. The germline V gene has CDR1 LGHNT and CDR2 FRNRAP. The V gene end was trimmed by 6 bases and the J gene end by 3 bases; junction bases not matched to a gene: 0. The CDR3 loop reads CASGTSGKETQYF. The DNA of the CDR3 is TGTGCTAGTGGGACTAGCGGGAAAGAGACCCAGTACTTC.

The gene calls are TRBV7-2 and TRBJ1-2; D perhaps matches TRBD1 (6 bases). The V end lost 1 base, the J end lost 8 bases, and 17 bases lay between the germline ends. Germline-derived CDR1 and CDR2 are SGHTA and FQGNSA. The CDR3 runs 15 residues. The CDR3 here is CASSLVPTGNWGYTF. The CDR3 coding sequence is TGTGCCAGCAGCTTAGTACCTACAGGGAACTGGGGCTACACCTTC. Using reference TRBV7-2 and TRBJ1-2 for the parts outside the CDR3, the full variable domain is GAGVSQSPSNKVTEKGKDVELRCDPISGHTALYWYRQSLGQGLEFLIYFQGNSAPDKSGLPSDRFSAERTGGSVSTLTIQRTQQEDSAVYLCASSLVPTGNWGYTFGSGTRLTVV.

The chain carries TRBV7-8 and TRBJ1-2; 11 bases are shared with TRBD1. The CDR3 has 17 residues. The V and J ends lost 6 bases and 2 bases, in that order; junction bases with no gene match: 11. Germline CDR1 reads SGHVS; CDR2 reads FQNEAQ. CDR3 residues: CASRQTAGTGGNYGYTF. CDR3 bases: TGTGCCAGCAGGCAGACAGCCGGGACAGGGGGAAACTATGGCTACACCTTC.

The rearrangement uses TRBV12-5 and TRBJ2-3; TRBD2 aligns across 9 bases. The germline gives CDR1 LGHNT, CDR2 FRNRAP. Trimming took 0 bases from V and 6 from J; bases not matched to a gene: 7. The CDR3 consists of 16 residues. This CDR3 reads CASGLVLAGTPDTQYF. CDR3 in DNA: TGTGCTAGTGGTTTGGTTCTAGCGGGAACCCCGGATACGCAGTATTTT.

The chain couples TRBV18 to TRBJ2-6, with 7 bases that match TRBD2. Per germline, CDR1 KGHSH and CDR2 LQKENI. The ends lost 3 bases at V and 3 bases at J; junction bases unmatched: 2. CDR3 length: 15 amino acids. The chain's CDR3 is CASSPGGSGANVLTF. CDR3 bases: TGTGCCAGCTCACCCGGGGGGAGTGGGGCCAACGTCCTGACTTTC.

The rearrangement links TRBV27 to TRBJ1-5; 7 bases match TRBD1. Trimming at V came to 6 bases and at J to 1 base, leaving 9 bases not matched to a gene. Germline CDR1 is MNHEY and CDR2 is SMNVEV (reference sequence). The CDR3 is 16 amino acids. The CDR3 protein is CASRFTGEVSNQPQHF. The CDR3 region has the DNA TGTGCCAGCAGGTTCACAGGGGAGGTGAGCAATCAGCCCCAGCATTTT.

CDR3 sequence (DNA): TGTGCCAGCAGTCGTCGAGGGACTAGGTGGGTGGGAGGGCCCAGGGGAAAATGGTACTTC. As protein: CASSRRGTRWVGGPRGKWYF. This sequence joins TRBV28 and TRBJ2-7, with 8 nucleotides matching TRBD2. This CDR3 is 20 amino acids long. The germline gives CDR1 MDHEN, CDR2 SYDVKM. With V trimmed by 5 bases and J by 12 bases, 33 bases remained unmatched.

The chain uses TRBV7-8 and TRBJ1-6; 7 bases map to TRBD1. There are 15 residues in the CDR3. V was pared by 6 bases and J by 4 bases, with 6 bases of the junction left unmatched. Germline V lookup: CDR1 SGHVS, CDR2 FQNEAQ. The DNA of the CDR3 is TGTGCCAGCAGTAACCCGGGACAGTATAATTCACCCCTCCACTTT. Its translation: CASSNPGQYNSPLHF.

The chain combines TRBV3-1 (or the pseudogene TRBV3-2) with TRBJ1-1, with D possibly being TRBD1 (5 bases). The V end lost 3 bases, the J end lost 5 bases, and 10 bases lay between the germline ends. The CDR3 runs 13 residues. Germline values: CDR1 LGHDT, CDR2 YNNKEL (reference sequence). DNA of the CDR3: TGTGCCAGCAGCCAGGGGGGAGGGACTGAAGCTTTCTTT. Residues: CASSQGGGTEAFF.

This chain joins TRBV6-5 and TRBJ2-3, with D perhaps TRBD2 (5 bases). Per germline, CDR1 MNHEY and CDR2 SVGAGI. V gave up 9 bases and J gave up 4 bases, with 8 bases separating them. The CDR3 totals 11 residues. CDR3: CASTRADTQYF. In nucleotides, the CDR3 is TGTGCCAGTACTAGGGCAGATACGCAGTATTTT.

This clone was observed a handful of times. The chain joins TRBV27 to TRBJ1-2; no clear D gene. The CDR3 extends over 15 amino acids. V was pared by 4 bases and J by 0 bases, with 12 bases between. Germline CDR1 is MNHEY and CDR2 is SMNVEV (reference sequence). CDR3 sequence: CASSSSRSSNYGYTF. DNA of the CDR3: TGTGCCAGCAGTTCGTCTCGGTCGTCTAACTATGGCTACACCTTC.

This clone was observed once. The chain uses TRBV19 and TRBJ1-4, with 7 bases matching TRBD1. CDR1 is LNHDA, CDR2 SQIVND, per germline (reference sequence). This CDR3 contains 14 residues. The V segment lost 1 base and the J segment 8 bases; nucleotides outside the gene matches: 4. CDR3 in DNA: TGTGCCAGTAGTATAGCCAGGGGGAGAGAAAAACTGTTTTTT. Translated, it gives CASSIARGREKLFF.

V usage is TRBV6-2 or TRBV6-3 and J usage is TRBJ1-5; D possibly corresponds to TRBD1 (5 bases). The CDR3 contains 15 residues. CDR1 and CDR2 from the germline V gene are MNHEY and SVGEGT. Trimming removed 3 bases at V and 8 bases at J, with 17 bases between. DNA of the CDR3: TGTGCCAGCAGTTATTCTCTCGAGTTCAGGGAGCCCCAGCATTTT. It encodes CASSYSLEFREPQHF.

This rearrangement joins TRBV4-3 to TRBJ2-6, with D maybe TRBD2 (5 bases). The CDR3 sequence is 19 residues long. CDR1 LGHNA and CDR2 YSLEER come from the germline V gene. The V and J ends lost 0 bases and 0 bases respectively, with 15 bases between them. The CDR3 is CASSQEIGAEPSGANVLTF. CDR3 DNA sequence: TGCGCCAGCAGCCAAGAAATAGGAGCGGAACCCTCTGGGGCCAACGTCCTGACTTTC.

The rearrangement joins TRBV6-5 to TRBJ1-2; 7 nucleotides agree with TRBD1. The germline CDR1 and CDR2 sequences are MNHEY and SVGAGI. CDR3 size: 15 residues. V gave up 6 bases and J gave up 0 bases; unmatched junction bases: 7. CDR3 sequence reads: CASRTGTAANYGYTF. Written as DNA, the CDR3 is TGTGCCAGCAGAACCGGGACAGCCGCTAACTATGGCTACACCTTC.

This rearrangement joins TRBV19 to TRBJ2-1, with D possibly TRBD2 on 6 matching bases. Germline lookup yields CDR1 LNHDA and CDR2 SQIVND (reference sequence). The germline V and J ends were trimmed by 9 bases and 1 base, with 16 bases remaining between them. This CDR3 is 15 amino acids long. DNA of the CDR3: TGTGCCAGCCATAGCGGCACCGATTCCTACAATGAGCAGTTCTTC. This translates into CASHSGTDSYNEQFF.

CDR3 DNA sequence: TGTGCCAGCAAGAGAGAGCCCTCCACCGAGCAGTACTTC. Its protein is CASKREPSTEQYF. J is TRBJ2-7 and V is TRBV2, with D unresolved. The CDR3 is made up of 13 amino acids. Germline CDR1 SNHLY, CDR2 FYNNEI. Trimming removed 7 bases from V and 6 bases from J, with 16 bases in between.

The J gene is TRBJ2-1, the V gene TRBV7-6, with a possible D match to TRBD2 (5 bases). With 1 base removed from V and 8 bases from J, the gap between germline ends came to 15 bases. The CDR3 is 15 amino acids. Germline-derived CDR1 and CDR2 are SGHVS and FNYEAQ. CDR3 residues: CASSLVEVAGDEQFF. The CDR3, as DNA: TGTGCCAGCAGCTTAGTTGAAGTTGCCGGGGATGAGCAGTTCTTC.

The V and J genes are TRBV20-1 and TRBJ1-2, with D tentatively TRBD1 (5 bases). The CDR3 runs to 11 residues. Germline V gene lookup returns CDR1 DFQATT and CDR2 SNEGSKA (reference sequence). The germline V and J ends were trimmed by 3 bases and 7 bases, with 9 bases remaining between them. CDR3 protein: CSARSGSGYTF. The CDR3 DNA sequence: TGCAGTGCTAGGTCAGGGTCTGGCTACACCTTC.

The chain is built from TRBV7-9 and TRBJ2-2; D might be TRBD2 (6 bases). The CDR3 sequence is 17 residues long. V shed 7 bases and J shed 0 bases, with 18 bases lying between them. CDR1 SEHNR and CDR2 FQNEAQ come from the germline V gene (reference sequence). The CDR3 DNA follows: TGTGCCAGCACCCGCGCCGGGACTCAAACGAACACCGGGGAGCTGTTTTTT. It specifies CASTRAGTQTNTGELFF.

The chain is built from TRBV19 and TRBJ2-2, with TRBD1 matching over 9 bases. CDR3 length: 18 residues. Germline CDR1 is LNHDA and CDR2 is SQIVND (reference sequence). J lost 3 bases, V lost 3 bases, and 11 bases had no gene match. The CDR3 protein is CASSIRTGAYEDTGELFF. CDR3 in DNA: TGTGCCAGTAGTATCCGGACAGGGGCCTACGAGGACACCGGGGAGCTGTTTTTT. Full variable domain (rest looked up from reference TRBV19 and TRBJ2-2): DGGITQSPKYLFRKEGQNVTLSCEQNLNHDAMYWYRQDPGQGLRLIYYSQIVNDFQKGDIAEGYSVSREKKESFPLTVTSAQKNPTAFYLCASSIRTGAYEDTGELFFGEGSRLTVL.

The V gene is TRBV7-2, the J gene TRBJ1-1; no clear D gene. Trimming cost V 1 base and J 0 bases, with 9 bases left between them. This CDR3 contains 15 residues. Germline V CDR1 and CDR2: SGHTA, FQGNSA. This CDR3 is CASSLGGQLNTEAFF. In DNA, the CDR3 is TGTGCCAGCAGCTTAGGAGGGCAGCTGAACACTGAAGCTTTCTTT.